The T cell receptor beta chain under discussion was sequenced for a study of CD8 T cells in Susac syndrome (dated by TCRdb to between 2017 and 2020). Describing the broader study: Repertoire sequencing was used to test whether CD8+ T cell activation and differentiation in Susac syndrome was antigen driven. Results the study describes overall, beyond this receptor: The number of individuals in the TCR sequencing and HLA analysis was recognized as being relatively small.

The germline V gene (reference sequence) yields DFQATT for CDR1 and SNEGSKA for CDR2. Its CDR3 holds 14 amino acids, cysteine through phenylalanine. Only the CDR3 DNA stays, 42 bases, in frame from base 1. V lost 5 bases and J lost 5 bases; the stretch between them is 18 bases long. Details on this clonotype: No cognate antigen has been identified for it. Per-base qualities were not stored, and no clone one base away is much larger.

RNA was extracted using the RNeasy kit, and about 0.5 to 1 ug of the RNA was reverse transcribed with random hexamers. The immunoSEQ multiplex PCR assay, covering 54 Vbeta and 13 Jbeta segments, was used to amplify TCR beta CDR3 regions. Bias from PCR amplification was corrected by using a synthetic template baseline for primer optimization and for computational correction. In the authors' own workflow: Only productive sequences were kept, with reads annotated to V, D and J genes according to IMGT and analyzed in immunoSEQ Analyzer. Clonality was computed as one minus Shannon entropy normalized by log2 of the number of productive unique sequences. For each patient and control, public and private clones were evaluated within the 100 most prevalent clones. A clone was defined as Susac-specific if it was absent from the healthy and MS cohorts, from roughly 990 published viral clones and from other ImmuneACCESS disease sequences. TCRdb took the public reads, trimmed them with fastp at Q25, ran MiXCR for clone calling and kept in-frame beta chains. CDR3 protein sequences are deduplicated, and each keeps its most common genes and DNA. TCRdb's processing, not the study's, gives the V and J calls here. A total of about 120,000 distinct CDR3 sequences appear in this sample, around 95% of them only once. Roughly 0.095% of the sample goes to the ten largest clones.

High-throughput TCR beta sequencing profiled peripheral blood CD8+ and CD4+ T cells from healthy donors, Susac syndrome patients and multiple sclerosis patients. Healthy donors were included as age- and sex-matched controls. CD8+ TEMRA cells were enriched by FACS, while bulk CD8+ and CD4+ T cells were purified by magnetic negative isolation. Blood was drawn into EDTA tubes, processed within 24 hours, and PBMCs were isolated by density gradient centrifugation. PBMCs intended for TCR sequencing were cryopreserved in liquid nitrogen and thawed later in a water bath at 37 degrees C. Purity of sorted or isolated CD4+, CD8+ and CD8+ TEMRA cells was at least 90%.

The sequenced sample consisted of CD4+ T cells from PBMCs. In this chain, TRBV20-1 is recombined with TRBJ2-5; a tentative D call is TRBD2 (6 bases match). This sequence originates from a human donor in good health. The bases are TGCAGTGCTTTTCGGACGGGAGTCGGCGAGACCCAGTACTTC. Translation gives CSAFRTGVGETQYF.